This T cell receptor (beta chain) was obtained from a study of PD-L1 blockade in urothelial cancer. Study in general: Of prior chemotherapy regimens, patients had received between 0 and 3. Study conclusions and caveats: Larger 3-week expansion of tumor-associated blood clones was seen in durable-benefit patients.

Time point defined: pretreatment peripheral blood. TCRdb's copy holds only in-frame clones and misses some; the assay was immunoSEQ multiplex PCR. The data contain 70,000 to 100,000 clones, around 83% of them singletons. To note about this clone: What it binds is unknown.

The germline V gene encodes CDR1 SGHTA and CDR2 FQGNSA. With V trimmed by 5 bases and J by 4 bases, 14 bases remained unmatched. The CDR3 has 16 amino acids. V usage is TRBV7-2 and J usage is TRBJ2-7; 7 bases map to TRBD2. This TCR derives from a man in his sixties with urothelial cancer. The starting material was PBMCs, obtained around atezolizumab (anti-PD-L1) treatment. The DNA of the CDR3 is TGTGCCAGCAGCCCCCTTCGGGCTAGCGGTGCGTACGAGCAGTACTTC. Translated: CASSPLRASGAYEQYF.